This T cell receptor (beta chain) comes out of a study of control samples from healthy donors and cancer patients. Sequencing used immunoSEQ multiplex PCR; TCRdb keeps in-frame clones, though not all of them. This table holds roughly 90,000 clones, just over 90% found once. Trimming took 0 bases from V and 0 from J, leaving 3 bases between them. Germline CDR1 LGHDT, CDR2 YNNKEL (reference sequence). The CDR3 extends over 13 amino acids. The sequenced sample was blood. The source of this sequence is a woman aged 25 to 39 in good health. The chain links TRBV3-1 (or the pseudogene TRBV3-2) to TRBJ2-7; no clear D gene. The CDR3 coding sequence is TGTGCCAGCAGCCAAGATTACTCCTACGAGCAGTACTTC. Amino acids: CASSQDYSYEQYF.